The 13 T cell receptor beta chains given below trace back to one sample, sequenced in a study of OX40 agonist ivuxolimab in advanced cancers. Profiled with immunoSEQ multiplex PCR; TCRdb holds only in-frame clones, not every one. Of approximately 23,000 clones listed, 75% to 90% are singletons. The sample consisted of CD4+ or CD8+ T cells sorted from blood, taken in a trial of the OX40 agonist ivuxolimab. These receptors were obtained from an adult with an advanced solid tumor such as melanoma, head and neck, liver or kidney cancer.

This sequence joins TRBV15 and TRBJ2-7, with 11 positions matching TRBD1. CDR3 length: 15 residues. J lost 4 bases, V lost 0 bases, and 2 bases had no gene match. CDR1 and CDR2 from the germline V gene are LNHNV and YYDKDF (reference sequence). The CDR3 reads CATSRDGQGAYEQYF. CDR3 nucleotide sequence: TGTGCCACCAGCAGAGACGGACAGGGGGCTTACGAGCAGTACTTC. Looking up the rest from reference TRBV15 and TRBJ2-7 gives the full variable domain: DAMVIQNPRYQVTQFGKPVTLSCSQTLNHNVMYWYQQKSSQAPKLLFHYYDKDFNNEADTPDNFQSRRPNTSFCFLDIRSPGLGDTAMYLCATSRDGQGAYEQYFGPGTRLTVT.

This clone was observed a handful of times. The chain joins TRBV5-4 to TRBJ2-3; 7 nucleotides line up with TRBD2. With V trimmed by 4 bases and J by 1 base, 9 bases remained unmatched. Germline-derived CDR1 and CDR2 are SGHNT and YYREEE (reference sequence). The length of the CDR3 is 16 residues. DNA for the CDR3: TGTGCCAGCAGCCCACGGACTAGATCAGGCACAGATACGCAGTATTTT. It codes for CASSPRTRSGTDTQYF.

The chain carries TRBV5-1 and TRBJ2-5; TRBD1 aligns across 7 bases. Germline CDR1 and CDR2: SGHRS and YFSETQ. The CDR3 extends over 13 amino acids. V dropped 4 bases and J dropped 3; count of bases not matched to a gene: 3. The CDR3 reads CASSVQGEETQYF. The DNA for the CDR3 is TGCGCCAGCAGCGTGCAGGGGGAAGAGACCCAGTACTTC. Looking up the rest from reference TRBV5-1 and TRBJ2-5 gives the full variable domain: KAGVTQTPRYLIKTRGQQVTLSCSPISGHRSVSWYQQTPGQGLQFLFEYFSETQRNKGNFPGRFSGRQFSNSRSEMNVSTLELGDSALYLCASSVQGEETQYFGPGTRLLVL.

The chain employs TRBV5-1 and TRBJ1-4; D ambiguous. Trimming left V 0 bases short and J 0 bases short, with 6 bases between. The CDR3 runs 15 residues. Germline V gene lookup returns CDR1 SGHRS and CDR2 YFSETQ. In nucleotides, the CDR3 is TGCGCCAGCAGCTTGGCACGTGCAACTAATGAAAAACTGTTTTTT. Translating it yields CASSLARATNEKLFF.

The chain is built from TRBV19 and TRBJ2-4, with D perhaps matching TRBD1 (6 bases). CDR3 length: 14 residues. Germline assignment: CDR1 LNHDA and CDR2 SQIVND (reference sequence). V was clipped by 8 bases and J by 9 bases, with 20 bases between them. The CDR3 sequence: CASAPRGGVRIQYF. As DNA, the CDR3 is TGTGCCAGTGCCCCCAGGGGTGGGGTGCGCATTCAGTACTTC.

The V gene is TRBV10-3, the J gene TRBJ1-3; D ambiguous. Trimming pared 8 bases from V and 0 bases from J, leaving 14 bases between. The CDR3 is made up of 15 amino acids. Germline CDR1 and CDR2: ENHRY and SYGVKD. CDR3 in DNA: TGTGCCATCGGAAGGACTGTTAGCTCTGGAAACACCATATATTTT. It translates to CAIGRTVSSGNTIYF.

V is TRBV7-2 and J is TRBJ2-2; the D call may be TRBD1 or TRBD2 (5 bases each). The V gene's germline CDR1 is SGHTA and CDR2 FQGNSA. This CDR3 is built from 14 residues. The chain's CDR3 is CAEGQLSNTGELFF. CDR3 nucleotide sequence: TGTGCAGAGGGGCAGCTTTCGAACACCGGGGAGCTGTTTTTT.

The chain employs TRBV4-2 and TRBJ2-1, with 7 bases identical to TRBD1. From germline, CDR1 is LGHNA and CDR2 YNFKEQ. V trimming: 5 bases; J trimming: 0 bases; junction bases outside the gene matches: 4. The CDR3 has 15 amino acids. The CDR3 loop reads CASSAQGSSYNEQFF. The CDR3, as DNA: TGTGCCAGCAGCGCACAGGGGAGCTCCTACAATGAGCAGTTCTTC.

J is TRBJ2-7 and V is TRBV4-1; 9 nucleotides align to TRBD2. Germline V gene sequence: CDR1 MGHRA, CDR2 YSYEKL. V lost 4 bases, J lost 0 bases, and 13 bases stayed unmatched. The CDR3 contains 18 residues. CDR3 region: CASSRGPLAGASSYEQYF. DNA for the CDR3: TGCGCCAGCAGCCGCGGACCGTTAGCGGGAGCGAGCTCCTACGAGCAGTACTTC.

The rearrangement links TRBV11-2 to TRBJ2-7; the match to TRBD1 covers 7 bases. There are 14 residues in the CDR3. The V and J ends lost 5 bases and 2 bases, in that order; junction bases with no gene match: 6. CDR1 is SGHAT, CDR2 FQNNGV, per germline. CDR3 in DNA: TGTGCCAGCAGCCTCAGGGGGAGCACCTACGAGCAGTACTTC. Amino acids: CASSLRGSTYEQYF.

This clone was recorded only once. The genes are TRBV7-3 and TRBJ2-1; D is uncertain. V was trimmed by 5 bases and J by 2 bases, leaving 16 bases between them. Germline CDR1 SGHTA, CDR2 FQGTGA. This CDR3 is 16 amino acids long. CDR3 DNA: TGTGCCAGCAGCCCGGGCAGTAGCCAAACCTACAATGAGCAGTTCTTC. Its translation is CASSPGSSQTYNEQFF.

This clone is a singleton in its sample. Here the CDR3 DNA reads TGTGCCAGCAGCGCGTCTAGCGGGACCTACAATGAGCAGTTCTTC. Its protein is CASSASSGTYNEQFF. The V call is TRBV5-4, the J call TRBJ2-1; 9 positions agree with TRBD2. CDR3 size: 15 residues. V dropped 4 bases and J dropped 2; count of bases not matched to a gene: 4. Germline V gene sequence: CDR1 SGHNT, CDR2 YYREEE (reference sequence).

This sequence joins TRBV10-2 and TRBJ2-6; D gene unclear. V was trimmed by 4 bases and J by 6 bases, leaving 13 bases between them. Germline loops: CDR1 WSHSY, CDR2 SAAADI. The CDR3 runs 15 residues. For the CDR3, the DNA is TGCGCCAGCAGTGCGGCGCTTATTATGGCCAACGTCCTGACTTTC. Amino acid sequence: CASSAALIMANVLTF.